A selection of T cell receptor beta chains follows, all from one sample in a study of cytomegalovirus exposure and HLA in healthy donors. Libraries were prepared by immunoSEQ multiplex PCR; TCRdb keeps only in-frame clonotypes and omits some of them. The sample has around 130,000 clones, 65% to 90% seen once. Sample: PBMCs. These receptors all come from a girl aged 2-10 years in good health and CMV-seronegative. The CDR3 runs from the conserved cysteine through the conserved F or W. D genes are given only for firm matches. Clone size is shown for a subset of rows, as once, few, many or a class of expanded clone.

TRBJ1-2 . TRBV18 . CASSRDSPGGYGYTF TGTGCCAGCTCCCGGGACTCCCCCGGTGGCTATGGCTACACCTTC
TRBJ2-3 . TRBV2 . CATGTGDTDTQYF TGTGCCACCGGGACGGGGGACACAGATACGCAGTATTTT
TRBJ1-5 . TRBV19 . CASRRWADYSNQPQHF TGTGCCAGTAGAAGATGGGCAGATTATAGCAATCAGCCCCAGCATTTT
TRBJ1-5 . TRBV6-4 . CASVRRGINSNQPQHF TGTGCCAGCGTCAGACGAGGGATCAATAGCAATCAGCCCCAGCATTTT
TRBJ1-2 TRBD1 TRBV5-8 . CASPSHTGEANYGYTF TGTGCCAGCCCTTCCCACACAGGGGAAGCGAACTATGGCTACACCTTC
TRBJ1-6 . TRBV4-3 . CASSQDLGAGNSPLHF TGCGCCAGCAGCCAAGATTTGGGGGCAGGAAATTCACCCCTCCACTTT
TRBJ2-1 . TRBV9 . CASSDFNEQFF TGTGCCAGCAGTGACTTCAATGAGCAGTTCTTC
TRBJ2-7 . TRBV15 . CATSRDFRRDYEQYF TGTGCCACCAGCAGAGATTTTCGCAGGGATTACGAGCAGTACTTC
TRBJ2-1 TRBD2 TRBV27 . CASSLLAEYNEQFF TGTGCCAGCAGTCTTCTAGCGGAGTACAATGAGCAGTTCTTC
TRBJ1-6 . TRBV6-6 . CASTLLGTYNSPLHF TGTGCCAGCACTCTACTGGGGACTTATAATTCACCCCTCCACTTC
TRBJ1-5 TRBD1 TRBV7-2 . CASSFRTGSNQPQHF TGTGCCAGCAGCTTCCGGACAGGGAGCAATCAGCCCCAGCATTTT
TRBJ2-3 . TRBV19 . CASSTARQGGDTQYF TGTGCCAGTAGTACGGCGCGGCAGGGTGGCGATACGCAGTATTTT
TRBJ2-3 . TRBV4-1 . CASSLGGGSDTQYF TGCGCCAGCAGCCTGGGGGGAGGAAGCGATACGCAGTATTTT
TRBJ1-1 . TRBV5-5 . CASSFSGYGAFF TGTGCCAGCAGCTTTTCGGGTTATGGGGCTTTCTTT
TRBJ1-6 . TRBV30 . CAWVWGDSPLHF TGTGCCTGGGTATGGGGCGATTCACCCCTCCACTTT
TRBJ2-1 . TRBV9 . CASSANPVARSYNEQFF TGTGCCAGCAGCGCCAATCCAGTCGCGAGGTCCTACAATGAGCAGTTCTTC
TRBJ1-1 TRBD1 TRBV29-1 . CSVEAGQGVTEAFF TGCAGCGTTGAAGCCGGACAGGGGGTAACTGAAGCTTTCTTT
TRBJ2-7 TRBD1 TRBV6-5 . CASSNSGTGSSEQYF TGTGCCAGCAGCAACTCCGGGACAGGGTCTAGCGAGCAGTACTTC
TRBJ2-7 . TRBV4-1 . CASSQAPGQAIYEQYF TGCGCCAGCAGCCAAGCCCCGGGACAAGCAATCTACGAGCAGTACTTC
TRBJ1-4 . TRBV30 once CAWSFDSSEKLFF TGTGCCTGGAGTTTTGACAGCAGTGAAAAACTGTTTTTT
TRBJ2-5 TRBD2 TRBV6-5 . CASSPNGGALETQYF TGTGCCAGCAGCCCAAACGGGGGGGCCCTGGAGACCCAGTACTTC
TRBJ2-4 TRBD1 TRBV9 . CASSVEGQGGNIQYF TGTGCCAGCAGCGTAGAGGGACAGGGGGGAAACATTCAGTACTTC
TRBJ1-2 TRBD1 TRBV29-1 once CSVINRGAYGYTF TGCAGCGTCATAAACAGGGGAGCCTATGGCTACACCTTC